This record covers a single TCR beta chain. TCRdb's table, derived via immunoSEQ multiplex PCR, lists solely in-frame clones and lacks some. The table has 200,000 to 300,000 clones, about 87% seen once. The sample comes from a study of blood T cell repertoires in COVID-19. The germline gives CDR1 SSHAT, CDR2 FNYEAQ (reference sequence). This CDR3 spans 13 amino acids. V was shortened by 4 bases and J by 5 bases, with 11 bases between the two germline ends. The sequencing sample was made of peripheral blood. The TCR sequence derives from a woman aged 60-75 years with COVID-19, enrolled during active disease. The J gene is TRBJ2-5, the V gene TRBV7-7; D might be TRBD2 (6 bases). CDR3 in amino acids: CASSSRAGETQYF. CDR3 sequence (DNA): TGTGCCAGCAGCTCCCGAGCGGGCGAGACCCAGTACTTC.